The TCR beta chain described here comes from a study of PD-1 blockade in classical Hodgkin lymphoma. The time point was: cycle 4 day 1 (C4D1), after 6 weeks of nivolumab. Each patient experienced a relapse that followed autologous stem cell transplantation, and brentuximab vedotin exposure varied. Broader study findings: Baseline diversity resembling that of newly diagnosed patients was seen in complete responders. Patients excluded were those beginning nivolumab under 1 year after ASCT.

The CDR3 sequence is 15 residues long. Germline-derived CDR1 and CDR2 are MNHNS and SASEGT. Trimming took off 3 bases at V and 5 bases at J, with 16 bases between the two ends. Data came from immunoSEQ multiplex PCR; TCRdb stores just in-frame clones and leaves some out. Of 90,000 to 100,000 clones listed, around 78% were seen once; the top ten hold 9.4%. With regard to this clone: Its antigen is not known.

The genes are TRBV6-1 and TRBJ1-1, with a possible D match to TRBD1 (6 bases). This receptor was identified in a human donor with classical Hodgkin lymphoma. The sequences come from peripheral blood mononuclear cells (PBMCs), collected before the fourth cycle of nivolumab. Written as DNA, the CDR3 is TGTGCCAGCAGTGAGTTACAGGGCTTGAGGACTGAAGCTTTCTTT. This codes for CASSELQGLRTEAFF.